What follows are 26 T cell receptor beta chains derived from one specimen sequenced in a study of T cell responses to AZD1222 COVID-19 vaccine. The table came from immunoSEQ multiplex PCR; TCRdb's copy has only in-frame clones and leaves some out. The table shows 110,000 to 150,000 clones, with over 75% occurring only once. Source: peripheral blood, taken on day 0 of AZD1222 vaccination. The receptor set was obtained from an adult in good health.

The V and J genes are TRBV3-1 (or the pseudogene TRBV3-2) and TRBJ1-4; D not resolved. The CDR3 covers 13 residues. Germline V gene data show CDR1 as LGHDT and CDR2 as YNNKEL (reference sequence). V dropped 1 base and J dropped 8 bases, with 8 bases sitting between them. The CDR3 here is CASSQVVSEKLFF. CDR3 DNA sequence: TGTGCCAGCAGCCAAGTCGTCAGCGAAAAACTGTTTTTT.

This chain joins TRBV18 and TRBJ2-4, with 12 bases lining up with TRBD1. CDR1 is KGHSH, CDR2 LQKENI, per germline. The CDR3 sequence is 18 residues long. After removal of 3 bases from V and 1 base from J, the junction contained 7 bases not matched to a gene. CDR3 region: CASSPGTGGGLAKNIQYF. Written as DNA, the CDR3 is TGTGCCAGCTCACCCGGGACAGGGGGCGGCCTGGCCAAAAACATTCAGTACTTC. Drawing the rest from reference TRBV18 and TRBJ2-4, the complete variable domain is NAGVMQNPRHLVRRRGQEARLRCSPMKGHSHVYWYRQLPEEGLKFMVYLQKENIIDESGMPKERFSAEFPKEGPSILRIQQVVRGDSAAYFCASSPGTGGGLAKNIQYFGAGTRLSVL.

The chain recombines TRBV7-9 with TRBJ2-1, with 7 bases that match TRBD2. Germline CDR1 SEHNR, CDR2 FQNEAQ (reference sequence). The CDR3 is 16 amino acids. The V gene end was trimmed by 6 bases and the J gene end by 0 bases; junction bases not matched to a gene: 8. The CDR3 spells CASRGIAGSSYNEQFF. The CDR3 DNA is TGTGCCAGCAGGGGTATAGCGGGTTCCTCCTACAATGAGCAGTTCTTC. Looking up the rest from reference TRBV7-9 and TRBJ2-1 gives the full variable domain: DTGVSQNPRHKITKRGQNVTFRCDPISEHNRLYWYRQTLGQGPEFLTYFQNEAQLEKSRLLSDRFSAERPKGSFSTLEIQRTEQGDSAMYLCASRGIAGSSYNEQFFGPGTRLTVL.

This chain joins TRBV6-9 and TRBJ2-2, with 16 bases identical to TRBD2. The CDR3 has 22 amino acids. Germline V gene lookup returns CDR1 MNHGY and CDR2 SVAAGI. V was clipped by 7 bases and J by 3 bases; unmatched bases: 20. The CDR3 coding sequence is TGTGCCAGCACCGATCCTGGGACTAGCGGGAGGGGCCCACCTATTGACACCGGGGAGCTGTTTTTT. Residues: CASTDPGTSGRGPPIDTGELFF.

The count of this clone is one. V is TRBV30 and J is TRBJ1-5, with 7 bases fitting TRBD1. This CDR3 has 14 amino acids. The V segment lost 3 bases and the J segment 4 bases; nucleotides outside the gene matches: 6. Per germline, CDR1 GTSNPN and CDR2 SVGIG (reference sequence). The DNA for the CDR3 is TGTGCCTGGAGGCCAGGGACAGCAAATCAGCCCCAGCATTTT. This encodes CAWRPGTANQPQHF.

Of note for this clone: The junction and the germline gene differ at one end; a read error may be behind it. CDR3 DNA sequence: TGTGCCAGCTCAACACCGACAGGGTGGGAGACCCAGTACTTC. It is translated as CASSTPTGWETQYF. This chain connects TRBV18 to TRBJ2-5; 7 nucleotides align to TRBD1. Germline V gene lookup returns CDR1 KGHSH and CDR2 LQKENI. The CDR3 loop spans 14 amino acids.

The CDR3 DNA sequence: TGTGCCAGCAGCTTAGAGGGTGGGGTACAAGATACGCAGTATTTT. Amino acid sequence: CASSLEGGVQDTQYF. The V and J genes are TRBV7-9 and TRBJ2-3; unclear D gene. Germline V gene data show CDR1 as SEHNR and CDR2 as FQNEAQ (reference sequence). Trimming removed 1 base from V and 5 bases from J, with 13 bases in between. There are 15 residues in the CDR3.

CDR3 DNA sequence: TGTGCCAGCAGCGGATCAGGGGCCAACTATGGCTACACCTTC. Amino acids: CASSGSGANYGYTF. The V call is TRBV5-6, the J call TRBJ1-2; perhaps TRBD1 as D (6 bases). Germline V gene lookup returns CDR1 SGHDT and CDR2 YYEEEE. V was clipped by 4 bases and J by 2 bases, with 12 bases between them. CDR3 length: 14 residues.

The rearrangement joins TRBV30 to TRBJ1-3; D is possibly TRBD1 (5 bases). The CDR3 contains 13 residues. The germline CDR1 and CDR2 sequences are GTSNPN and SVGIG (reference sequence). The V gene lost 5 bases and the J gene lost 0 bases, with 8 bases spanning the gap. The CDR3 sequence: CAWDSSSGNTIYF. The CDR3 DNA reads TGTGCCTGGGACAGCAGCTCTGGAAACACCATATATTTT.

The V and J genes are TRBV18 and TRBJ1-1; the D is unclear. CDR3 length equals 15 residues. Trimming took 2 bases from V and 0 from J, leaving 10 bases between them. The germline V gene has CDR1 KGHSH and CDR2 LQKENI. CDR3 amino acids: CASSPTFVLNTEAFF. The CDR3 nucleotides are TGTGCCAGCTCACCAACGTTCGTACTGAACACTGAAGCTTTCTTT.

CDR3 DNA: TGTGCCAGCCGCCTTGGGACAGGGGGCGGAGAGACCCAGTACTTC. It yields the protein CASRLGTGGGETQYF. The chain is built from TRBV10-3 and TRBJ2-5; 12 positions match TRBD1. This CDR3 has 15 residues. V shed 10 bases and J 4 bases; nucleotides not matched to a gene: 10. Germline V lookup: CDR1 ENHRY, CDR2 SYGVKD.

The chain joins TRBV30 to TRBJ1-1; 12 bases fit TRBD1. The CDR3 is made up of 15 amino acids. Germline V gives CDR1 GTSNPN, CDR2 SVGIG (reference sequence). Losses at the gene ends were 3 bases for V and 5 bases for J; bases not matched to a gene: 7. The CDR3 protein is CAWSHPGQGATEAFF. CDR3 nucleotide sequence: TGTGCCTGGAGCCATCCGGGACAGGGGGCGACTGAAGCTTTCTTT. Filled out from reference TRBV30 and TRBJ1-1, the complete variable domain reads SQTIHQWPATLVQPVGSPLSLECTVEGTSNPNLYWYRQAAGRGLQLLFYSVGIGQISSEVPQNLSASRPQDRQFILSSKKLLLSDSGFYLCAWSHPGQGATEAFFGQGTRLTVV.

This CDR3 reads CASSLSGLYTF. CDR3 DNA sequence: TGTGCCAGCAGCCTCTCCGGCCTCTACACCTTC. The V call is TRBV3-1 (or the pseudogene TRBV3-2), the J call TRBJ1-2; D remains unclear. This CDR3 has 11 residues. With 4 bases removed from V and 10 bases from J, the gap between germline ends came to 10 bases. The germline CDR1 and CDR2 sequences are LGHDT and YNNKEL (reference sequence).

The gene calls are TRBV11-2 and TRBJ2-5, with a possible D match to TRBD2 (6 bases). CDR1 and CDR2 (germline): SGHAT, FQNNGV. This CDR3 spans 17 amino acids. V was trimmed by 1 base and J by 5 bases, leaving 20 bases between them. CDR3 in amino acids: CASSLGSGSGRGETQYF. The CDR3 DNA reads TGTGCCAGCAGCTTAGGGTCAGGTAGCGGAAGAGGGGAGACCCAGTACTTC.

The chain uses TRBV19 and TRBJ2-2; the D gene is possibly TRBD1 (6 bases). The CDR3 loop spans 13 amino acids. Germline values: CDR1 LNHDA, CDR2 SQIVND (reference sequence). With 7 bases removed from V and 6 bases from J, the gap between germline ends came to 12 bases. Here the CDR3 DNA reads TGTGCCAGTACCCCAGGGGCCTCCGGGGAGCTGTTTTTT. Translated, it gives CASTPGASGELFF.

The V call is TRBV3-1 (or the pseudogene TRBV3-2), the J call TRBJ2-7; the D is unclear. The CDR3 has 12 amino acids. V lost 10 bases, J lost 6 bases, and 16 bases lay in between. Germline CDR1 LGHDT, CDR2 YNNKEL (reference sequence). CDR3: CATSKTHFEQYF. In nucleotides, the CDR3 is TGTGCCACTTCAAAAACCCATTTCGAGCAGTACTTC.

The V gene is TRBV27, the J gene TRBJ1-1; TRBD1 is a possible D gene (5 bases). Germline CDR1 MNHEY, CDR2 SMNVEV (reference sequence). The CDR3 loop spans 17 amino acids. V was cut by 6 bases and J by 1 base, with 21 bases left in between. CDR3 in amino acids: CASSTTLPGRPNTEAFF. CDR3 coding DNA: TGTGCCAGCAGCACTACCCTCCCGGGACGCCCGAACACTGAAGCTTTCTTT.

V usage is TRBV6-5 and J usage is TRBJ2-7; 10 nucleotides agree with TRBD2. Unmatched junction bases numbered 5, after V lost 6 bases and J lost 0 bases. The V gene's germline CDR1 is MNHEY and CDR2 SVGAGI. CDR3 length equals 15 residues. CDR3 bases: TGTGCCAGCAGGGGAGGACTAGCGGTCTCCTACGAGCAGTACTTC. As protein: CASRGGLAVSYEQYF.

The CDR3 DNA sequence: TGTGCCTGGAGTGCAGGGGAGAACTATGGCTACACCTTC. This gives the protein CAWSAGENYGYTF. The chain recombines TRBV30 with TRBJ1-2; tentative D call: TRBD1 (6 bases). From germline, CDR1 is GTSNPN and CDR2 SVGIG (reference sequence). The CDR3 is 13 residues long. Trimming left V 1 base short and J 2 bases short, with 8 bases between.

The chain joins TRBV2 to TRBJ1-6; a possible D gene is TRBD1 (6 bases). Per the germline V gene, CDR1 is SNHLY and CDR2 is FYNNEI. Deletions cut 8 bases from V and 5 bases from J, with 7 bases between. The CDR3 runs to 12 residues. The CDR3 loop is CASGQNNSPLHF. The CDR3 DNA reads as TGTGCCAGCGGACAGAATAATTCACCCCTCCACTTT.

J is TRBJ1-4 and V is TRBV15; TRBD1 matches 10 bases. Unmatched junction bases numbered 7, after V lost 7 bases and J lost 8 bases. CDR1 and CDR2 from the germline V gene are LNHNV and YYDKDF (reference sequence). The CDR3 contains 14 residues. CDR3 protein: CATMWDRGGEKLFF. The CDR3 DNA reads TGTGCCACCATGTGGGACAGGGGAGGGGAAAAACTGTTTTTT.

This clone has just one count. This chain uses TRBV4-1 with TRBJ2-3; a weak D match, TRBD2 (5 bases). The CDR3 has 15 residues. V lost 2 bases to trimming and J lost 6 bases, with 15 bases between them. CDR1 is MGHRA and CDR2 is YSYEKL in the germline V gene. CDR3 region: CASSQPPDPGDTQYF. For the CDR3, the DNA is TGCGCCAGCAGCCAACCTCCCGACCCGGGGGATACGCAGTATTTT.

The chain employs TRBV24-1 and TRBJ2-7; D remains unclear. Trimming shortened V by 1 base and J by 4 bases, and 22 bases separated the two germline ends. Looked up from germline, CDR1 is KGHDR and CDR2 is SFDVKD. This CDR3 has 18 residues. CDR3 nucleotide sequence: TGTGCCACCAGTGATTTTTTCGGGTTAAGGCAACCGCAATACGAGCAGTACTTC. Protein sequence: CATSDFFGLRQPQYEQYF.

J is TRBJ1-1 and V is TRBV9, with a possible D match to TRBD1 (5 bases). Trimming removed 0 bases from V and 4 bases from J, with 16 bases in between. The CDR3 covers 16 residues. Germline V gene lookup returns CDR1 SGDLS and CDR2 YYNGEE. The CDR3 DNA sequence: TGTGCCAGCAGCGTAGTAGTGGGACGTCGGAGCACTGAAGCTTTCTTT. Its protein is CASSVVVGRRSTEAFF. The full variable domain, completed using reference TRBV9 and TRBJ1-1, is DSGVTQTPKHLITATGQRVTLRCSPRSGDLSVYWYQQSLDQGLQFLIQYYNGEERAKGNILERFSAQQFPDLHSELNLSSLELGDSALYFCASSVVVGRRSTEAFFGQGTRLTVV.

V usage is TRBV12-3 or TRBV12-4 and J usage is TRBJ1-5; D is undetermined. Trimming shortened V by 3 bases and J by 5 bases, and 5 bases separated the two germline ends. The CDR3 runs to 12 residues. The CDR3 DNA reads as TGTGCCAGCAGTTTTACCGATCAGCCCCAGCATTTT. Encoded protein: CASSFTDQPQHF.

The CDR3 is CASSQTPDKGRSGNTIYF. In DNA, the CDR3 is TGTGCCAGCAGCCAAACTCCCGACAAGGGCCGCTCTGGAAACACCATATATTTT. V gene TRBV3-1 (or the pseudogene TRBV3-2) combines with J gene TRBJ1-3; D is unclear. Trimming left V 2 bases short and J 0 bases short, with 17 bases between. Germline lookup yields CDR1 LGHDT and CDR2 YNNKEL (reference sequence). This CDR3 spans 18 amino acids.